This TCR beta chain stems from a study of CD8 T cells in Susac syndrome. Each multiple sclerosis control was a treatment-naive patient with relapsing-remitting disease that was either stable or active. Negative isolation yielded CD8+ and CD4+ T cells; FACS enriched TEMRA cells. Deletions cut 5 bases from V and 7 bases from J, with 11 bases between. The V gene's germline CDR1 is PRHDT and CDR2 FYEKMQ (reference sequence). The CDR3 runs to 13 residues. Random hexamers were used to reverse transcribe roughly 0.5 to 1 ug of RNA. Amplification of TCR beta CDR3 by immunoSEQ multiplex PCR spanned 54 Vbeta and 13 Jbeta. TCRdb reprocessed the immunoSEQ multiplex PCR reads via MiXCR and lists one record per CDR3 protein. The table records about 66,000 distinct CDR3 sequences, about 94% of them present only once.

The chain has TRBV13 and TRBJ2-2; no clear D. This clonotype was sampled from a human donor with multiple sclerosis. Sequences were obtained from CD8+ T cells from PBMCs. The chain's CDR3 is CASSPGSRGELFF. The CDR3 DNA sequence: TGTGCCAGCAGCCCCGGAAGTCGCGGGGAGCTGTTTTTT.